Described below is a single T cell receptor beta chain sequence and its context. Its antigen is undetermined. The data belong to a study of CD8 T cells in ankylosing spondylitis. Study-wide results and limits: As for the disease-linked clones, they showed a CD8+ phenotype and occurred at relatively low frequencies in peripheral blood. The clones that were linked to disease were reported to be significantly enriched in matched synovial fluid samples from ankylosing spondylitis patients. Several of the motif variants were reported before in synovial fluid and blood from reactive arthritis. Ankylosing spondylitis blood seemed to carry a telltale TCR beta motif made of about 8 highly homologous variants.

Germline CDR1 and CDR2: LGHNT and FRNRAP. Trimming removed 5 bases from V and 1 base from J; junction bases left unmatched: 15. The CDR3 spans 19 residues. TCRdb used MiXCR to reprocess the 5' RACE reads, holding one entry per CDR3 protein. The table lists a few hundred thousand distinct CDR3 sequences, approximately 8.2% of them singletons. The sequence derives from a male donor with ankylosing spondylitis. The rearrangement uses TRBV12-5 and TRBJ1-5, with 9 bases matching TRBD1. Sequencing was done on a sample of blood, either unsorted or a sorted T cell fraction (not recorded which). CDR3 nucleotides: TGTGCTAGTGGTCCTACCCAGCGGACAGGGGTCGTGAGCAATCAGCCCCAGCATTTT. Translating it yields CASGPTQRTGVVSNQPQHF.